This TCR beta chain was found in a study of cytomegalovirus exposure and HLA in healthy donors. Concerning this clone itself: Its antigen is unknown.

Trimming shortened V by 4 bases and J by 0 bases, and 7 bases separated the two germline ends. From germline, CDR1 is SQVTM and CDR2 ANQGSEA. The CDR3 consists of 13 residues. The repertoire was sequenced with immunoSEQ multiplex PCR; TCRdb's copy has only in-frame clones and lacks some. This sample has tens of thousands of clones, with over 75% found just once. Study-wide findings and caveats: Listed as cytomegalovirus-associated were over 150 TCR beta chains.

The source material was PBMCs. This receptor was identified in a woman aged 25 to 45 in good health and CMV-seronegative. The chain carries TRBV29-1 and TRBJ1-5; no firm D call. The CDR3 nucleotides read TGCAGCGTTGGAGATTATAGCAATCAGCCCCAGCATTTT. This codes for CSVGDYSNQPQHF.